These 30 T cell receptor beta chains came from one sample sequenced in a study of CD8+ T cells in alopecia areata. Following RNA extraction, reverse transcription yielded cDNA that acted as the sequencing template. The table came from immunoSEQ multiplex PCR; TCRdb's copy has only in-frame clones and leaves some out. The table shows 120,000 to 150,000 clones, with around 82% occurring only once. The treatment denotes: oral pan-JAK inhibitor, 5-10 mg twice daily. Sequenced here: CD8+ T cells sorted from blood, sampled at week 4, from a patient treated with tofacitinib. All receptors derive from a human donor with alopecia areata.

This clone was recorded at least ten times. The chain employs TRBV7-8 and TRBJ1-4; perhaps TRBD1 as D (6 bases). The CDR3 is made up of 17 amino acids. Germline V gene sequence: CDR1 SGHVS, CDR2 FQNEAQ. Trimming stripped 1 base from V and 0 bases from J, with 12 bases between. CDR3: CASSLVQGMATNEKLFF. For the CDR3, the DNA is TGTGCCAGCAGCTTAGTGCAGGGGATGGCAACTAATGAAAAACTGTTTTTT.

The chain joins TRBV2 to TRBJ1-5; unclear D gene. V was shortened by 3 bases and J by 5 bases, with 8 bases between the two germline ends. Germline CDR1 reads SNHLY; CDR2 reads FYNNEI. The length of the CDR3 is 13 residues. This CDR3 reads CASSDSTYQPQHF. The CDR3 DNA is TGTGCCAGCAGTGACAGCACTTATCAGCCCCAGCATTTT.

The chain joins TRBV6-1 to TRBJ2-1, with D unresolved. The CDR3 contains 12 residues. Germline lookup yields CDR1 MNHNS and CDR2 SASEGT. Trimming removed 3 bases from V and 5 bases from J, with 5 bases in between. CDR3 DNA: TGTGCCAGCAGTGATGAGAACAATGAGCAGTTCTTC. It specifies CASSDENNEQFF.

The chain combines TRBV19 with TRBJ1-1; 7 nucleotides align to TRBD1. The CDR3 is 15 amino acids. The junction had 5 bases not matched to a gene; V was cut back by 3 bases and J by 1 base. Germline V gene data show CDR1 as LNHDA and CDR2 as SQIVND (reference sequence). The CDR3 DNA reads TGTGCCAGTAGTATCCCTCGGACAGGGAACACTGAAGCTTTCTTT. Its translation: CASSIPRTGNTEAFF. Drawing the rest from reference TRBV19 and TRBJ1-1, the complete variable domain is DGGITQSPKYLFRKEGQNVTLSCEQNLNHDAMYWYRQDPGQGLRLIYYSQIVNDFQKGDIAEGYSVSREKKESFPLTVTSAQKNPTAFYLCASSIPRTGNTEAFFGQGTRLTVV.

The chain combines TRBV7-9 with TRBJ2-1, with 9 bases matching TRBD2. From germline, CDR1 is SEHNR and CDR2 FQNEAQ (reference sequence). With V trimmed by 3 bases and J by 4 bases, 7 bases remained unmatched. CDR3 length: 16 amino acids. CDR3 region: CASSFGSGGLYNEQFF. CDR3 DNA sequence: TGTGCCAGCAGCTTCGGTAGCGGGGGCCTATACAATGAGCAGTTCTTC. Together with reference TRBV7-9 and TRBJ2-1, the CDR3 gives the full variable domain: DTGVSQNPRHKITKRGQNVTFRCDPISEHNRLYWYRQTLGQGPEFLTYFQNEAQLEKSRLLSDRFSAERPKGSFSTLEIQRTEQGDSAMYLCASSFGSGGLYNEQFFGPGTRLTVL.

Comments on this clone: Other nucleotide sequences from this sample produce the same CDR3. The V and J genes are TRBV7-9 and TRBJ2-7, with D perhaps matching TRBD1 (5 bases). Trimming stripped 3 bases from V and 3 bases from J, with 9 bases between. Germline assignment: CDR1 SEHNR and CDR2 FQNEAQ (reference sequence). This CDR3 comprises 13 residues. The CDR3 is CASSFGQGYEQYF. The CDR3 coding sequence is TGTGCCAGCAGCTTCGGTCAGGGCTACGAGCAGTACTTC.

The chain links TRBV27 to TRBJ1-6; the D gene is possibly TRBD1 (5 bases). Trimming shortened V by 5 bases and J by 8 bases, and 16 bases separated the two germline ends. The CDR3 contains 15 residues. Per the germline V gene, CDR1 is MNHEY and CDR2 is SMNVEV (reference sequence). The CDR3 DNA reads TGTGCCAGCAGTATCCGGAACCTAGGGGATTCACCCCTCCACTTT. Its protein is CASSIRNLGDSPLHF.

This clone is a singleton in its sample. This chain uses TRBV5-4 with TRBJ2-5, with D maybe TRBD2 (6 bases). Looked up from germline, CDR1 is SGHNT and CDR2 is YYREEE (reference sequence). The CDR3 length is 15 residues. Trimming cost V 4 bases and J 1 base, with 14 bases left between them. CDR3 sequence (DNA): TGTGCCAGCAGCCAAGATGGCGGGGTCCAAGAGACCCAGTACTTC. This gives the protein CASSQDGGVQETQYF.

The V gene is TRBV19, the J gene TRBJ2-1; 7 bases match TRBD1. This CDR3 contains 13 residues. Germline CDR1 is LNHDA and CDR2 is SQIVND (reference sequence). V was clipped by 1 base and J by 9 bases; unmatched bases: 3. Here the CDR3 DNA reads TGTGCCAGTAGTATAGGGGCAGGGGGTGAGCAGTTCTTC. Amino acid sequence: CASSIGAGGEQFF.

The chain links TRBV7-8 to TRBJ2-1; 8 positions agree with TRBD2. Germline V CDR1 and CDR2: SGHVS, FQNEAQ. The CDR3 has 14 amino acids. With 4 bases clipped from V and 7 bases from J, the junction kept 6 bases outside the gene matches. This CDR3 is CASSSKRGWNEQFF. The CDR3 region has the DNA TGTGCCAGCAGCTCTAAGCGGGGGTGGAATGAGCAGTTCTTC. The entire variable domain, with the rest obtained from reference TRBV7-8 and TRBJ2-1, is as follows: GAGVSQSPRYKVAKRGQDVALRCDPISGHVSLFWYQQALGQGPEFLTYFQNEAQLDKSGLPSDRFFAERPEGSVSTLKIQRTQQEDSAVYLCASSSKRGWNEQFFGPGTRLTVL.

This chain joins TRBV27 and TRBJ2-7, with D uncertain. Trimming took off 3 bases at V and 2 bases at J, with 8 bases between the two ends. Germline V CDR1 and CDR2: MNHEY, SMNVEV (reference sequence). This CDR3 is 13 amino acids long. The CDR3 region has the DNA TGTGCCAGCAGTTTTTCCAGTACCTACGAGCAGTACTTC. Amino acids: CASSFSSTYEQYF.

The CDR3 coding sequence is TGTGCCAGCAGCATAGGGGCTGAACCCTACGAGCAGTACTTC. It yields the protein CASSIGAEPYEQYF. The chain is built from TRBV9 and TRBJ2-7, with a tentative D call TRBD1 (5 bases). The CDR3 covers 14 residues. Trimming removed 4 bases at V and 2 bases at J, with 13 bases between. Looked up from germline, CDR1 is SGDLS and CDR2 is YYNGEE.

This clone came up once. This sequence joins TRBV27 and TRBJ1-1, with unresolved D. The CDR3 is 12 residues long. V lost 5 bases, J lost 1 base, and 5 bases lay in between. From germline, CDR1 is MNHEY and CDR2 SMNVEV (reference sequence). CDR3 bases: TGTGCCAGCAGTCAACCGAACACTGAAGCTTTCTTT. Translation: CASSQPNTEAFF.

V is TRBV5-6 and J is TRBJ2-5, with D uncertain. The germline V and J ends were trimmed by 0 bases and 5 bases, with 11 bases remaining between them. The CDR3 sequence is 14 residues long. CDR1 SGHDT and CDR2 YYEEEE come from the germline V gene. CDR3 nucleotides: TGTGCCAGCAGCTTGGAAGGCATCCGGGAGACCCAGTACTTC. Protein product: CASSLEGIRETQYF.

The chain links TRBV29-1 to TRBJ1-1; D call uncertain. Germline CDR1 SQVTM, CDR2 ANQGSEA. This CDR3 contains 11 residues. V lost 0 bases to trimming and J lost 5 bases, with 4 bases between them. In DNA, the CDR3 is TGCAGCGTTGAAGAAGGTACTGAAGCTTTCTTT. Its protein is CSVEEGTEAFF.

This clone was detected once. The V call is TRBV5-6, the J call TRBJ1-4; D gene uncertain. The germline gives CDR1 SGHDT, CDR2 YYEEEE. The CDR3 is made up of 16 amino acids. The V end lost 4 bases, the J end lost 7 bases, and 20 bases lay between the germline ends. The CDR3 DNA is TGTGCCAGCAGCGATGGCGGGCAGTTTTTAGCTGAAAAACTGTTTTTT. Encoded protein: CASSDGGQFLAEKLFF.

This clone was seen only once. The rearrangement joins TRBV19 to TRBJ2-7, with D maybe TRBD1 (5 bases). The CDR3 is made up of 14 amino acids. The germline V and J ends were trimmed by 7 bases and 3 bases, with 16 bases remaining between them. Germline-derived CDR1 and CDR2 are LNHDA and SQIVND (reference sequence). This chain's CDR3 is CASTPGQGDYEQYF. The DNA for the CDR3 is TGTGCCAGTACCCCGGGTCAAGGGGACTACGAGCAGTACTTC.

DNA for the CDR3: TGCGCCAGCAGCCACGAGTCCCCATACTTAGGGACCACCTACGAGCAGTACTTC. Amino acid sequence: CASSHESPYLGTTYEQYF. The V gene is TRBV4-3, the J gene TRBJ2-7; perhaps D is TRBD1 or TRBD2 (5 bases each). The CDR3 extends over 18 amino acids. V dropped 3 bases and J dropped 2 bases, with 23 bases sitting between them. Germline loops: CDR1 LGHNA, CDR2 YSLEER.

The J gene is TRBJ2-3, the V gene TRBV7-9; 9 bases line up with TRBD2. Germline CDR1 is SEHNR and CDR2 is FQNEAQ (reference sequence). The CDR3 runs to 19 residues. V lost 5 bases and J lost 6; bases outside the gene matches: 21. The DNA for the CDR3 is TGTGCCAGCAGCCCCCTCGTCGGGGATAGCGGGGGTATAGGGGATACGCAGTATTTT. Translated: CASSPLVGDSGGIGDTQYF.

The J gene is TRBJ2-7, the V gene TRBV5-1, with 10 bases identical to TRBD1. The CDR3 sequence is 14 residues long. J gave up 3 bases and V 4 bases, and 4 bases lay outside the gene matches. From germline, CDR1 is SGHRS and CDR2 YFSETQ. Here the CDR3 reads CASSHRDRGYEQYF. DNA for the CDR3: TGCGCCAGCAGCCACCGGGACAGGGGCTACGAGCAGTACTTC.

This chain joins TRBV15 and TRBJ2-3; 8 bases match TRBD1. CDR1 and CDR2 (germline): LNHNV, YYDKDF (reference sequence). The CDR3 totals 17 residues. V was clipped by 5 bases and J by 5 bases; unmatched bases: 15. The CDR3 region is CATSGPIGQGIVDTQYF. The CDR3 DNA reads TGTGCCACCAGCGGGCCTATTGGACAGGGTATAGTAGATACGCAGTATTTT.

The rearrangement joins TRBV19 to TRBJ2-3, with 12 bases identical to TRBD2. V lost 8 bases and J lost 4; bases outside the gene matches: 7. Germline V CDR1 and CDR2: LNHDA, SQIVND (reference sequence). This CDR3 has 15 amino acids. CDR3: CASSEGLAGSDTQYF. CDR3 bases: TGTGCCAGTTCGGAGGGACTAGCGGGCTCAGATACGCAGTATTTT.

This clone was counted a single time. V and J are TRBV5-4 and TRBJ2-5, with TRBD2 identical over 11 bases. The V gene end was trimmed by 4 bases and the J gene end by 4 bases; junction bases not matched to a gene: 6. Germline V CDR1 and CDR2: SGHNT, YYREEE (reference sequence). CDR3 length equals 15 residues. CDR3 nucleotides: TGTGCCAGCAGCCTTAGCGGGGGGGCCACAGAGACCCAGTACTTC. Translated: CASSLSGGATETQYF.

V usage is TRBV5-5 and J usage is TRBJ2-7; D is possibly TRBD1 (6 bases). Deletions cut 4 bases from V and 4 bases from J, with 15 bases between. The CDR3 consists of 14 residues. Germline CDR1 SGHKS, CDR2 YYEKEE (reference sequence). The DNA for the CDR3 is TGTGCCAGCAGCCGAACAGGGAATACATACGAGCAGTACTTC. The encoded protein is CASSRTGNTYEQYF.

This CDR3 reads CASRLADTYEQYF. The CDR3 DNA is TGTGCCAGCAGACTAGCGGATACCTACGAGCAGTACTTC. The rearrangement links TRBV11-2 to TRBJ2-7, with TRBD2 identical over 8 bases. Germline V CDR1 and CDR2: SGHAT, FQNNGV. The ends lost 6 bases at V and 2 bases at J; junction bases unmatched: 3. The CDR3 has 13 residues.

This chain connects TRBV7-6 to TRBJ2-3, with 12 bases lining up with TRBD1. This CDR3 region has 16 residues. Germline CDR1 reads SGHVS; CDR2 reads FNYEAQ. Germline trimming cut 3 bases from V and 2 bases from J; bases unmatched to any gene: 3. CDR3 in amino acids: CASSFGTGGHTDTQYF. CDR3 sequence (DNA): TGTGCCAGCAGCTTTGGGACAGGGGGCCACACAGATACGCAGTATTTT.

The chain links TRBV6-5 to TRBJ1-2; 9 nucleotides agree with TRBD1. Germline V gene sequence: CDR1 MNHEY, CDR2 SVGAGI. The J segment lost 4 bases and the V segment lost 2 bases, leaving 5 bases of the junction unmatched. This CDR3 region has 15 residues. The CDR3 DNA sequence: TGTGCCAGCAGTTACGGGACAGGGCTGTCCTATGGCTACACCTTC. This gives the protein CASSYGTGLSYGYTF.

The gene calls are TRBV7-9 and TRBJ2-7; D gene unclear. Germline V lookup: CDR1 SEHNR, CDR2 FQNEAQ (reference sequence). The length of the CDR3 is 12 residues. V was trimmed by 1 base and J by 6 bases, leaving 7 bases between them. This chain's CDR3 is CASSLGGLEQYF. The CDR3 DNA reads TGTGCCAGCAGCTTAGGTGGTCTCGAGCAGTACTTC.

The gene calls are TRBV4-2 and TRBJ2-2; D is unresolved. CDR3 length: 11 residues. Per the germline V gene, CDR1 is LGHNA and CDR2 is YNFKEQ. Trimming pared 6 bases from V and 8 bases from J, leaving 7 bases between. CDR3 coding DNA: TGTGCCAGCAGGGGTTCTGGGGAGCTGTTTTTT. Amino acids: CASRGSGELFF.

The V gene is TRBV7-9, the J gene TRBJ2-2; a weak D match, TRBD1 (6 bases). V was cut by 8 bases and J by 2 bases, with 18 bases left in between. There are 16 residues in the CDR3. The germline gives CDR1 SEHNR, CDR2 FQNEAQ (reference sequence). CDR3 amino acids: CASGMLDSSNTGELFF. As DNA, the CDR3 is TGTGCCAGCGGGATGTTGGACAGTAGTAACACCGGGGAGCTGTTTTTT. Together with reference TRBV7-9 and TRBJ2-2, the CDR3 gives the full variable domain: DTGVSQNPRHKITKRGQNVTFRCDPISEHNRLYWYRQTLGQGPEFLTYFQNEAQLEKSRLLSDRFSAERPKGSFSTLEIQRTEQGDSAMYLCASGMLDSSNTGELFFGEGSRLTVL.